This T cell receptor (beta chain) was found in a study of blood T cell repertoires in COVID-19. Study-level background: The United States, Italy and Spain supplied acute and convalescent COVID-19 samples. Sample material is recorded as cDNA or gDNA derived from T cells, B-cell-depleted T cells, or PBMCs.

Seattle's enrolled individuals joined amid active infection and were then monitored longitudinally. Germline CDR1 reads LGHNA; CDR2 reads YNFKEQ. V shed 3 bases and J 5 bases; nucleotides not matched to a gene: 10. There are 15 residues in the CDR3. Under the authors' procedure: Amplifying reference gene primers gave estimates of nucleated cell counts. Clones were sequenced by immunoSEQ multiplex PCR, and TCRdb holds only the in-frame ones, with some missing. Clone size and the V and J calls come from that table; the DNA yielded D and trimming. The table includes some 290,000 clones, roughly 86% detected once.

This chain links TRBV4-2 with TRBJ2-7; 7 nucleotides align to TRBD1. Sequenced material: peripheral blood. This TCR was sampled from a woman aged 25-40 years with COVID-19, enrolled during active disease. CDR3 in DNA: TGTGCCAGCAGCCAGGATGGGACAGTAGTCCACGAGCAGTACTTC. It codes for CASSQDGTVVHEQYF.